The clone carrying this TCR beta chain was counted many times. CDR3 length: 18 amino acids. Germline loops: CDR1 SGHVS, CDR2 FQNEAQ. V lost 1 base and J lost 2; bases outside the gene matches: 4. The sample belongs to a study of T-cell reconstitution after alpha-beta-depleted transplantation in children. This sample's TCRbeta library carried unique molecular identifier barcodes. TCRdb re-analysed the PCR reads in MiXCR, keeping a single row per CDR3 protein. Altogether some 200,000 distinct CDR3 sequences are present, roughly 15% being singletons, with the ten largest covering approximately 13%. The clonotype was recovered from a human donor who donated a stem cell graft to a child with acute lymphoblastic leukemia. The sequences come from PBMCs from the stem cell graft donor, collected from the stem cell graft. The rearrangement joins TRBV7-8 to TRBJ2-1; 14 bases line up with TRBD2. The CDR3 loop is CASSLDRLAGGAYNEQFF. Here the CDR3 DNA reads TGTGCCAGCAGCTTAGACCGACTAGCGGGAGGGGCCTACAATGAGCAGTTCTTC.